The clone carrying this T cell receptor (beta chain) was detected many times. One end of the junction fails to match germline, which may point to a read error. The record originates from a study of human T cells and chemical hapten exposure. MiXCR was run by TCRdb on the RACE reads, yielding one entry per CDR3 protein. Altogether a few hundred thousand distinct CDR3 sequences are present, nearly 5% being singletons, with the ten largest covering under 2.5%. Time point here: patch test 1, 2 weeks after DPC sensitization. Treatment specified: therapeutic diphenylcyclopropenone sensitization with weekly scalp DPC. There are 13 residues in the CDR3.

The gene calls are TRBV12-3 or TRBV12-4 and TRBJ1-1, with D hard to call. This receptor was obtained from a woman in her forties or fifties with alopecia areata. Some clones in this sample may be carry-over from other donors' samples. Here the sequenced sample was whole blood, taken in connection with sensitization to the hapten diphenylcyclopropenone (DPC). CDR3 in amino acids: CASSLGSNTEAFF. The CDR3 bases are TGCGCCAGCAGCTTAGGGTCGAACACTGAAGCTTTCTTT.